This T cell receptor beta chain was captured by sequencing in a study of blood T cell repertoires in COVID-19. Across the whole study: Samples of COVID-19 (acute and convalescent) were obtained from the United States, Italy and Spain. The analysed material was cDNA or gDNA that came from T cells, B-cell-depleted T cells, or PBMCs.

The V gene's germline CDR1 is LNHDA and CDR2 SQIVND (reference sequence). The CDR3 contains 11 residues. V lost 5 bases and J lost 5, with 6 bases in between. In the source study's methods: Researchers report that nucleated cell counts were estimated from reference gene primer amplification. Here immunoSEQ multiplex PCR was the method, and the copy in TCRdb shows in-frame clones only, minus some. V and J calls and clone size are given by that table; D and trimming were obtained from the DNA. This table has around 170,000 clones, around four fifths appearing once. The sequenced sample consisted of peripheral blood. The TCR sequence derives from a woman between 40 and 50 years old with acute or convalescent COVID-19. The V gene is TRBV19, the J gene TRBJ2-5; maybe TRBD1 (5 bases). For the CDR3, the DNA is TGTGCCAGTAGTTCAGGGGAGACCCAGTACTTC. It translates to CASSSGETQYF. Complete variable domain (other parts from reference TRBV19 and TRBJ2-5): DGGITQSPKYLFRKEGQNVTLSCEQNLNHDAMYWYRQDPGQGLRLIYYSQIVNDFQKGDIAEGYSVSREKKESFPLTVTSAQKNPTAFYLCASSSGETQYFGPGTRLLVL.